The present T cell receptor (beta chain) was sequenced within a study of cytomegalovirus exposure and HLA in healthy donors. This clone has a single count. A multiplex PCR was run with 60 Vbeta primers and 13 Jbeta primers. Libraries were prepared by immunoSEQ multiplex PCR; TCRdb keeps only in-frame clonotypes and omits some of them. Of about 42,000 clones listed, 50% to 55% are singletons. V lost 4 bases and J lost 7; bases outside the gene matches: 14. Germline-derived CDR1 and CDR2 are LNHNV and YYDKDF (reference sequence). The CDR3 loop spans 17 amino acids. The chain joins TRBV15 to TRBJ2-2, with TRBD2 matching 8 bases. Sample: PBMCs. This receptor was obtained from a human donor in good health. CDR3 in amino acids: CATSTRRGAGARGELFF. For the CDR3, the DNA is TGTGCCACCAGCACCCGCAGGGGAGCGGGGGCACGCGGGGAGCTGTTTTTT.